The 26 T cell receptor beta chains given below trace back to one sample, sequenced in a study of T cell repertoires in cytomegalovirus infection (dated by TCRdb to the late 2010s). The sample was run on an Illumina HiSeq 1500. The public reads were run again by TCRdb, first through fastp at Q25 and then through MiXCR, and only productive beta chains were kept. Identical CDR3 protein sequences are pooled into one entry, listed with their most common genes and DNA. Recorded for this sample are 310,000 or so distinct CDR3 sequences; about 9.1% of them occurred a single time. Around 2.6% of the sample comes from the top ten. Specimen: PBMCs. These receptor sequences come from a human donor in good health (CMV status not recorded). Some clones in this sample may be carry-over from other donors' samples.

V usage is TRBV28 and J usage is TRBJ1-1; 7 bases are shared with TRBD1. CDR1 MDHEN and CDR2 SYDVKM come from the germline V gene. V was pared by 7 bases and J by 9 bases, with 8 bases of the junction left unmatched. The length of the CDR3 is 12 residues. In DNA, the CDR3 is TGTGCCAGCAAAACGGGACAGCATAAAGCTTTCTTT. It yields the protein CASKTGQHKAFF.

This clonotype was recorded at least ten times. The J gene is TRBJ2-5, the V gene TRBV10-3; the match to TRBD2 covers 7 bases. V was pared by 8 bases and J by 4 bases, with 7 bases of the junction left unmatched. The CDR3 is 13 residues long. The germline V gene encodes CDR1 ENHRY and CDR2 SYGVKD. The CDR3 DNA follows: TGTGCCATCGGACTAGGTTTTGGAGAGACCCAGTACTTC. Translated: CAIGLGFGETQYF.

Many counts were recorded for this clonotype. This chain joins TRBV7-2 and TRBJ1-1, with D possibly being TRBD1 (6 bases). Trimming shortened V by 5 bases and J by 1 base, and 17 bases separated the two germline ends. The CDR3 has 16 residues. The V gene's germline CDR1 is SGHTA and CDR2 FQGNSA. The CDR3 DNA follows: TGTGCCAGCAGCATCTATCCGGGACAATCGAACACTGAAGCTTTCTTT. It yields the protein CASSIYPGQSNTEAFF.

This sequence joins TRBV4-3 and TRBJ2-5; tentatively, D is TRBD2 (5 bases). The CDR3 runs 15 residues. V lost 1 base and J lost 5, with 14 bases in between. Per germline, CDR1 LGHNA and CDR2 YSLEER. The CDR3 nucleotides are TGCGCCAGCAGCCAAGCTGACTCACGCGGGGAGACCCAGTACTTC. It encodes CASSQADSRGETQYF.

This clonotype was found many times. V gene TRBV28 combines with J gene TRBJ2-7; D not certain. Trimming shortened V by 5 bases and J by 1 base, and 12 bases separated the two germline ends. This CDR3 comprises 14 residues. Germline loops: CDR1 MDHEN, CDR2 SYDVKM. The CDR3 nucleotides read TGTGCCAGCAGTCCTTCACAGCCATCCTACGAGCAGTACGTC. Translated: CASSPSQPSYEQYV.

This clonotype was found many times. V gene TRBV28 combines with J gene TRBJ1-4; D possibly corresponds to TRBD1 (5 bases). Trimming cost V 7 bases and J 8 bases, with 17 bases left between them. This CDR3 has 14 residues. Germline values: CDR1 MDHEN, CDR2 SYDVKM. DNA of the CDR3: TGTGCCAGCAATCAGCAGTCCCCAGGGGAAAAACTGTTTTTT. Its translation is CASNQQSPGEKLFF.

The chain recombines TRBV6-2 or TRBV6-3 with TRBJ2-7; no firm D call. Germline CDR1 is MNHEY and CDR2 is SVGEGT. V shed 6 bases and J shed 2 bases, with 5 bases lying between them. The CDR3 totals 11 residues. The CDR3 loop reads CASRGTYEQYV. The CDR3 nucleotides read TGTGCCAGCAGGGGGACCTACGAGCAGTACGTC.

This clonotype was seen repeatedly, ten times or more. The rearrangement links TRBV20-1 to TRBJ2-7; 8 bases are a match to TRBD1. Per the germline V gene, CDR1 is DFQATT and CDR2 is SNEGSKA (reference sequence). Germline trimming cut 6 bases from V and 3 bases from J; bases unmatched to any gene: 7. The CDR3 spans 13 residues. As DNA, the CDR3 is TGCAGTGCCCGGACAGGGAGCATCTACGAGCAGTACTTC. This encodes CSARTGSIYEQYF.

The chain couples TRBV3-1 to TRBJ2-6; no firm D call. Deletions cut 4 bases from V and 0 bases from J, with 7 bases between. Germline CDR1 is LGHDT and CDR2 is YNNKEL (reference sequence). The CDR3 is 15 residues long. CDR3 DNA: TGTGCCAGCAGCCGAACCTACTCTGGGGCCAACGTCCTGACTTTC. Translated: CASSRTYSGANVLTF.

This clonotype was detected many times. The genes are TRBV20-1 and TRBJ2-5, with D possibly being TRBD1 (5 bases). This CDR3 comprises 15 residues. Germline V CDR1 and CDR2: DFQATT, SNEGSKA (reference sequence). V was cut by 3 bases and J by 5 bases, with 19 bases left in between. Written as DNA, the CDR3 is TGCAGTGCTAGGACCGAGACAGTAAGGACGGAGACCCAGTACTTC. Protein: CSARTETVRTETQYF.

As to this clonotype: A much more abundant neighbour one base away suggests this may be a read error. V is TRBV6-8 and J is TRBJ2-1; D is possibly TRBD2 (5 bases). The CDR3 runs to 16 residues. Germline V gene sequence: CDR1 MNHGY, CDR2 SAAAGT. The ends were cut back, 6 bases at V and 0 bases at J, with 15 bases in the middle. The CDR3 sequence is CASSEVEANSYNEQFF. The CDR3 DNA reads as TGTGCCAGCAGCGAGGTGGAGGCCAACTCCTACAATGAGCAGTTCTTC.

This clonotype was counted between two and nine times. The chain is built from TRBV29-1 and TRBJ2-5; no clear D gene. Trimming removed 2 bases at V and 5 bases at J, with 3 bases between. Looked up from germline, CDR1 is SQVTM and CDR2 is ANQGSEA. CDR3 length: 10 amino acids. CDR3 in DNA: TGCAGCGTTGAACCGGAGACCCAGTACTTC. As protein: CSVEPETQYF. The whole variable domain, remainder taken from reference TRBV29-1 and TRBJ2-5, is SAVISQKPSRDICQRGTSLTIQCQVDSQVTMMFWYRQQPGQSLTLIATANQGSEATYESGFVIDKFPISRPNLTFSTLTVSNMSPEDSSIYLCSVEPETQYFGPGTRLLVL.

In its sample, this clonotype was seen many times. The chain is built from TRBV7-3 and TRBJ1-6; D gene uncertain. Germline V gene data show CDR1 as SGHTA and CDR2 as FQGTGA. The CDR3 consists of 13 residues. V was clipped by 4 bases and J by 9 bases, with 10 bases between them. The CDR3 DNA is TGTGCCAGCAGCTCAGAAGTGCTTTCACCCCTCCACTTT. Protein sequence: CASSSEVLSPLHF.

This clonotype was found many times. The V and J genes are TRBV14 and TRBJ1-5; TRBD1 matches 7 bases. CDR1 SGHDN and CDR2 FVKESK come from the germline V gene. This CDR3 is built from 14 residues. Trimming took 3 bases from V and 6 from J; bases not matched to a gene: 5. CDR3 DNA sequence: TGTGCCAGCAGCCACAGGGGGTTGGGTCAGCCCCAGCATTTT. It encodes CASSHRGLGQPQHF.

This clonotype showed up just a few times. A much larger clone sits a single nucleotide away, making a read error possible. This sequence joins TRBV6-6 and TRBJ1-3; maybe TRBD1 (5 bases). Germline CDR1 is MNHNY and CDR2 is SVGAGI (reference sequence). Between the trimmed V and J ends, which lost 4 bases and 4 bases, there was a span of 14 bases. The CDR3 extends over 15 amino acids. CDR3 nucleotides: TGTGCCAGCAGTTTCCCCCAGGGATACGGAAACACCATATATTTT. Translation: CASSFPQGYGNTIYF.

For this clonotype: A read error may be the cause here, since a much bigger clone is one base away. This chain links TRBV12-3 or TRBV12-4 with TRBJ1-6, with D uncertain. The CDR3 spans 11 residues. V lost 5 bases to trimming and J lost 7 bases, with 3 bases between them. For the CDR3, the DNA is TGTGCCAGCAGTAAAAATTCACCCCTCCACTTT. Amino acids: CASSKNSPLHF.

The sample holds many counts of this clonotype. The rearrangement uses TRBV12-3 or TRBV12-4 and TRBJ1-6, with 10 bases aligning to TRBD1. This CDR3 is 13 amino acids long. V lost 8 bases to trimming and J lost 8 bases; unmatched junction nucleotides: 3. For the CDR3, the DNA is TGTGCCAGCCGGGGGACAGGGGATTCACCCCTCCACTTT. This sequence encodes CASRGTGDSPLHF.

In its sample, this clonotype was seen once. This may come from a read error, since a much larger clone is one base off. This rearrangement joins TRBV28 to TRBJ2-1, with no clear D. The end of the DNA is better explained by TRBJ2-7, so the J call may be wrong. The germline gives CDR1 MDHEN, CDR2 SYDVKM. This CDR3 spans 15 amino acids. CDR3 sequence reads: CASSLTRPGSGEQYF. The CDR3 coding sequence is TGTGCCAGCAGTCTCACCAGGCCAGGCTCGGGTGAGCAGTACTTC.

At least ten counts were recorded for this clonotype. This rearrangement joins TRBV19 to TRBJ2-4; D may correspond to TRBD1 or TRBD2 (5 bases each). V was clipped by 6 bases and J by 0 bases, with 12 bases between them. The germline V gene has CDR1 LNHDA and CDR2 SQIVND (reference sequence). The CDR3 length is 15 residues. The DNA of the CDR3 is TGTGCCAGTAGGAAGTCCGGGACAGCCAAAAACATTCAGTACTTC. This gives the protein CASRKSGTAKNIQYF.

In its sample, this clonotype was seen many times. The V call is TRBV7-9, the J call TRBJ2-6; possible D gene TRBD1, 5 bases. Trimming took off 5 bases at V and 0 bases at J, with 11 bases between the two ends. Germline loops: CDR1 SEHNR, CDR2 FQNEAQ (reference sequence). CDR3 length: 16 amino acids. This CDR3 reads CASSAGHNSGANVLTF. CDR3 sequence (DNA): TGTGCCAGCAGCGCCGGACACAACTCTGGGGCCAACGTCCTGACTTTC.

In its sample, this clonotype was seen a few times. The genes are TRBV9 and TRBJ2-1; no reliable D call. Germline-derived CDR1 and CDR2 are SGDLS and YYNGEE. The V end was cut by 4 bases, the J end by 6 bases, with 11 bases between. The CDR3 contains 13 residues. The CDR3 DNA reads TGTGCCAGCAGCTCAGGCAATCTCAATGAGCAGTTCTTC. Translating it yields CASSSGNLNEQFF. Full variable domain (outside the CDR3, taken from reference TRBV9 and TRBJ2-1): DSGVTQTPKHLITATGQRVTLRCSPRSGDLSVYWYQQSLDQGLQFLIQYYNGEERAKGNILERFSAQQFPDLHSELNLSSLELGDSALYFCASSSGNLNEQFFGPGTRLTVL.

This clonotype was detected many times. V is TRBV7-9 and J is TRBJ1-2, with D hard to call. Trimming removed 5 bases from V and 3 bases from J, with 16 bases in between. The CDR3 has 15 residues. CDR1 SEHNR and CDR2 FQNEAQ come from the germline V gene (reference sequence). CDR3 coding DNA: TGTGCCAGCAGCCCTCCGCAGCCTATCTACTATGGCTACACCTTC. This gives the protein CASSPPQPIYYGYTF.

The genes are TRBV27 and TRBJ2-7; the D is unclear. Per germline, CDR1 MNHEY and CDR2 SMNVEV (reference sequence). This CDR3 contains 15 residues. V lost 4 bases, J lost 2 bases, and 15 bases lay in between. CDR3 nucleotide sequence: TGTGCCAGCAGTTCGACATCAAGACGGACCTACGAGCAGTACTTC. Translated, it gives CASSSTSRRTYEQYF.

This clonotype has ten or more counts. V and J are TRBV7-6 and TRBJ2-5, with TRBD2 matching 8 bases. The trim removed 5 bases at V and 7 bases at J, leaving 6 bases unmatched. Per germline, CDR1 SGHVS and CDR2 FNYEAQ. This CDR3 contains 13 residues. The CDR3 sequence: CASSRGGQRTQYF. The CDR3 DNA sequence: TGTGCCAGCAGCCGGGGGGGTCAGCGGACCCAGTACTTC. Supplemented by reference TRBV7-6 and TRBJ2-5, the full variable domain reads GAGVSQSPRYKVTKRGQDVALRCDPISGHVSLYWYRQALGQGPEFLTYFNYEAQQDKSGLPNDRFSAERPEGSISTLTIQRTEQRDSAMYRCASSRGGQRTQYFGPGTRLLVL.

This clonotype was counted at least ten times. The V gene is TRBV7-2, the J gene TRBJ1-5, with 11 bases aligning to TRBD1. V shed 5 bases and J 7 bases; nucleotides not matched to a gene: 7. Germline loops: CDR1 SGHTA, CDR2 FQGNSA. The CDR3 loop spans 15 amino acids. The CDR3 nucleotides are TGTGCCAGCAGCGCCAGGACAGGGGGCGGCCAGCCCCAGCATTTT. Translating it yields CASSARTGGGQPQHF.

This clonotype was picked up a small number of times. This chain joins TRBV29-1 and TRBJ2-5; 10 bases match TRBD2. The CDR3 covers 14 residues. V lost 5 bases to trimming and J lost 5 bases; unmatched junction nucleotides: 8. Germline CDR1 and CDR2: SQVTM and ANQGSEA. The CDR3 spells CSVKSGGAGETQYF. CDR3 sequence (DNA): TGCAGCGTTAAAAGCGGGGGGGCCGGGGAGACCCAGTACTTC.